Presented here are 25 T cell receptor beta chains from one specimen sequenced in a study of blood T cell repertoires in COVID-19. Measured with immunoSEQ multiplex PCR; TCRdb has only the in-frame clones, and not every one. The sample records 200,000 or so clones, roughly four fifths being singletons. The sequencing input was peripheral blood. These receptor sequences come from a human donor with acute or convalescent COVID-19. The donor label of this sample is uncertain.

The V gene is TRBV24-1, the J gene TRBJ2-1, with 13 bases that match TRBD2. The ends lost 3 bases at V and 4 bases at J; junction bases unmatched: 2. CDR3 length equals 16 residues. CDR1 is KGHDR and CDR2 is SFDVKD in the germline V gene. CDR3 nucleotides: TGTGCCACCAGTGATCGGACTAGCGGGAGTTACAATGAGCAGTTCTTC. Translated, it gives CATSDRTSGSYNEQFF.

This sequence joins TRBV29-1 and TRBJ2-2, with D possibly TRBD2 on 5 matching bases. Trimming cost V 1 base and J 2 bases, with 5 bases left between them. The germline gives CDR1 SQVTM, CDR2 ANQGSEA. The CDR3 sequence is 13 residues long. CDR3 sequence: CSVEAGNTGELFF. The CDR3 DNA sequence: TGCAGCGTTGAAGCGGGAAACACCGGGGAGCTGTTTTTT.

J is TRBJ2-1 and V is TRBV7-9, with 7 bases lining up with TRBD2. The germline V gene has CDR1 SEHNR and CDR2 FQNEAQ (reference sequence). The CDR3 spans 17 residues. J lost 1 base, V lost 2 bases, and 8 bases had no gene match. The CDR3 sequence: CASSLSAGVESYNEQFF. CDR3 DNA: TGTGCCAGCAGCTTAAGTGCGGGGGTGGAGTCCTACAATGAGCAGTTCTTC.

Only a few counts were recorded for this clone. The chain recombines TRBV10-3 with TRBJ2-7; 10 nucleotides agree with TRBD1. Per germline, CDR1 ENHRY and CDR2 SYGVKD. This CDR3 has 14 residues. Losses at the gene ends were 6 bases for V and 4 bases for J; bases not matched to a gene: 6. This CDR3 is CAIRRDRGGYEQYF. CDR3 DNA sequence: TGTGCCATCAGACGGGACAGGGGTGGGTACGAGCAGTACTTC.

This clone was counted many times. The V call is TRBV3-1 (or the pseudogene TRBV3-2), the J call TRBJ1-4; D gene ambiguous. Germline-derived CDR1 and CDR2 are LGHDT and YNNKEL (reference sequence). There are 12 residues in the CDR3. Trimming pared 0 bases from V and 8 bases from J, leaving 4 bases between. DNA for the CDR3: TGTGCCAGCAGCCAAGAACGGGAAAAACTGTTTTTT. This translates into CASSQEREKLFF.

The rearrangement uses TRBV7-2 and TRBJ1-3; D perhaps matches TRBD1 (6 bases). Germline-derived CDR1 and CDR2 are SGHTA and FQGNSA. The CDR3 is made up of 15 amino acids. Trimming took off 5 bases at V and 4 bases at J, with 15 bases between the two ends. CDR3 in amino acids: CASSPQGLGGNTIYF. DNA for the CDR3: TGTGCCAGCAGCCCGCAGGGGCTGGGGGGAAACACCATATATTTT.

The rearrangement joins TRBV7-6 to TRBJ1-5, with D unclear. The CDR3 is 14 residues long. CDR1 is SGHVS, CDR2 FNYEAQ, per germline. V was cut by 5 bases and J by 7 bases, with 15 bases left in between. The DNA for the CDR3 is TGTGCCAGCAGCCTTTTAGCGATTGGGCAGCCCCAGCATTTT. Amino acid sequence: CASSLLAIGQPQHF.

This clone occurred once. The chain is built from TRBV30 and TRBJ1-4; a weak D match, TRBD1 (5 bases). This CDR3 comprises 14 residues. Germline values: CDR1 GTSNPN, CDR2 SVGIG (reference sequence). Between the trimmed V and J ends, which lost 2 bases and 8 bases, there was a span of 15 bases. Here the CDR3 DNA reads TGTGCCTGGAGTAGGGGAGGGGCTGGGGAAAAACTGTTTTTT. Its protein product is CAWSRGGAGEKLFF.

This sequence joins TRBV6-5 and TRBJ2-3, with 7 bases that match TRBD2. Germline V gene lookup returns CDR1 MNHEY and CDR2 SVGAGI. The CDR3 sequence is 14 residues long. V dropped 6 bases and J dropped 2; count of bases not matched to a gene: 5. The CDR3 coding sequence is TGTGCCAGCAGGGAGGGAGGGCCCACAGATACGCAGTATTTT. As protein: CASREGGPTDTQYF.

This clone is a singleton in its sample. The chain is built from TRBV3-1 (or the pseudogene TRBV3-2) and TRBJ2-7, with 9 bases matching TRBD1. The CDR3 runs to 15 residues. Per the germline V gene, CDR1 is LGHDT and CDR2 is YNNKEL (reference sequence). The J segment lost 6 bases and the V segment lost 1 base, leaving 7 bases of the junction unmatched. CDR3 sequence (DNA): TGTGCCAGCAGCCAAGGGGCGGGACAGGGATCCGAGCAGTACTTC. Protein: CASSQGAGQGSEQYF.

The chain links TRBV13 to TRBJ1-5; D is possibly TRBD1 (5 bases). V was trimmed by 3 bases and J by 7 bases, leaving 10 bases between them. Looked up from germline, CDR1 is PRHDT and CDR2 is FYEKMQ (reference sequence). This CDR3 region has 13 residues. The chain's CDR3 is CASSLGGEQPQHF. CDR3 nucleotide sequence: TGTGCCAGCAGCTTGGGAGGGGAGCAGCCCCAGCATTTT. Combining the CDR3 with reference TRBV13 and TRBJ1-5 gives the whole variable domain AAGVIQSPRHLIKEKRETATLKCYPIPRHDTVYWYQQGPGQDPQFLISFYEKMQSDKGSIPDRFSAQQFSDYHSELNMSSLELGDSALYFCASSLGGEQPQHFGDGTRLSIL.

In DNA, the CDR3 is TGTGCCAGCAGCTTAGAATTATACACCGGGGAGCTGTTTTTT. Translation: CASSLELYTGELFF. J is TRBJ2-2 and V is TRBV7-9; D is undetermined. Trimming took 1 base from V and 3 from J, leaving 6 bases between them. The germline gives CDR1 SEHNR, CDR2 FQNEAQ (reference sequence). The length of the CDR3 is 14 residues.

The chain couples TRBV15 to TRBJ1-1; 8 positions match TRBD1. The CDR3 sequence is 12 residues long. J lost 10 bases, V lost 3 bases, and 4 bases had no gene match. Germline CDR1 is LNHNV and CDR2 is YYDKDF (reference sequence). CDR3 nucleotide sequence: TGTGCCACCAGCAGGGACAGGGTTAGAGCTTTCTTT. This translates into CATSRDRVRAFF.

This clone came up a few times. This sequence joins TRBV5-1 and TRBJ1-3; D is perhaps TRBD1 (6 bases). This CDR3 is 15 amino acids long. The V and J ends lost 4 bases and 0 bases respectively, with 11 bases between them. The V gene's germline CDR1 is SGHRS and CDR2 YFSETQ. The DNA for the CDR3 is TGCGCCAGCAGCGAGGACAGCACCTCTGGAAACACCATATATTTT. It yields the protein CASSEDSTSGNTIYF.

The chain combines TRBV6-4 with TRBJ2-1; 10 positions match TRBD2. V lost 8 bases to trimming and J lost 2 bases; unmatched junction nucleotides: 3. The CDR3 extends over 14 amino acids. CDR1 MRHNA and CDR2 SNTAGT come from the germline V gene. The DNA for the CDR3 is TGTGCCAGCGGGACTAGCGTCGCCTACAATGAGCAGTTCTTC. Its translation is CASGTSVAYNEQFF.

This clone has just one count. The J gene is TRBJ1-1, the V gene TRBV3-1 (or the pseudogene TRBV3-2); D may be TRBD1 (6 bases). In germline, CDR1 is LGHDT, CDR2 YNNKEL (reference sequence). The V end was cut by 3 bases, the J end by 0 bases, with 11 bases between. This CDR3 is 15 amino acids long. CDR3 DNA: TGTGCCAGCAGCCAGTTAGGACAGCTGAACACTGAAGCTTTCTTT. Amino acids: CASSQLGQLNTEAFF.

The genes are TRBV30 and TRBJ1-3, with 9 bases fitting TRBD1. Looked up from germline, CDR1 is GTSNPN and CDR2 is SVGIG (reference sequence). Unmatched junction bases numbered 5, after V lost 8 bases and J lost 3 bases. There are 13 residues in the CDR3. The DNA of the CDR3 is TGTGCCGGGGACAGGGTGGGTGGAAACACCATATATTTT. Its protein is CAGDRVGGNTIYF.

The V call is TRBV6-4, the J call TRBJ2-1, with D possibly TRBD2 on 5 matching bases. Germline assignment: CDR1 MRHNA and CDR2 SNTAGT. V was cut by 2 bases and J by 6 bases, with 8 bases left in between. The CDR3 runs 13 residues. The CDR3 nucleotides are TGTGCCAGCAGTGACCTCCGGGGCAATGAGCAGTTCTTC. It encodes CASSDLRGNEQFF.

This clone was counted a single time. The chain combines TRBV30 with TRBJ1-1; D unclear. V lost 3 bases and J 4 bases, leaving 15 bases between the germline ends. The germline V gene has CDR1 GTSNPN and CDR2 SVGIG (reference sequence). The CDR3 length is 14 residues. CDR3 residues: CAWSPEARGTEAFF. The CDR3 nucleotides read TGTGCCTGGAGCCCTGAGGCTCGCGGCACTGAAGCTTTCTTT.

The V call is TRBV28, the J call TRBJ2-7, with 10 bases that match TRBD1. This CDR3 region has 14 residues. The J segment lost 4 bases and the V segment lost 6 bases, leaving 6 bases of the junction unmatched. Germline CDR1 and CDR2: MDHEN and SYDVKM. DNA of the CDR3: TGTGCCAGCAGGGGGACAGGGGCTTCGTACGAGCAGTACTTC. Residues: CASRGTGASYEQYF.

The rearrangement uses TRBV24-1 and TRBJ1-2; D possibly corresponds to TRBD1 (6 bases). V shed 7 bases and J shed 7 bases, with 15 bases lying between them. The CDR3 covers 13 residues. CDR1 KGHDR and CDR2 SFDVKD come from the germline V gene. CDR3: CATRADSQGGYTF. In DNA form, the CDR3 reads TGTGCCACCAGGGCGGACAGTCAGGGTGGCTACACCTTC.

The chain has TRBV6-5 and TRBJ1-5; unclear D gene. Germline V gene data show CDR1 as MNHEY and CDR2 as SVGAGI. CDR3 size: 14 residues. V shed 0 bases and J shed 5 bases, with 8 bases lying between them. The CDR3 is CASSYSPGYQPQHF. In nucleotides, the CDR3 is TGTGCCAGCAGTTACTCGCCGGGTTATCAGCCCCAGCATTTT.

The chain couples TRBV7-3 to TRBJ2-6; weak D call: TRBD1 (6 bases). Trimming removed 5 bases from V and 0 bases from J, with 23 bases in between. The CDR3 sequence is 20 residues long. Looked up from germline, CDR1 is SGHTA and CDR2 is FQGTGA. The CDR3 loop reads CASSLVPRGFSPSGANVLTF. The CDR3 DNA sequence: TGTGCCAGCAGCCTCGTCCCCAGGGGATTCTCCCCCTCTGGGGCCAACGTCCTGACTTTC.

This rearrangement joins TRBV18 to TRBJ2-7, with D perhaps matching TRBD2 (6 bases). Germline CDR1 KGHSH, CDR2 LQKENI. This CDR3 is 13 amino acids long. V was trimmed by 3 bases and J by 3 bases, leaving 9 bases between them. CDR3 sequence (DNA): TGTGCCAGCTCACCGGGACTTCACTACGAGCAGTACTTC. It yields the protein CASSPGLHYEQYF.

This clone has just a few counts. The chain joins TRBV24-1 to TRBJ2-1; 13 nucleotides agree with TRBD2. V was clipped by 9 bases and J by 0 bases; unmatched bases: 4. The germline gives CDR1 KGHDR, CDR2 SFDVKD. The CDR3 contains 16 residues. The CDR3 DNA reads as TGTGCCACCTCTGGACTAGCGGGAGCCTCCTACAATGAGCAGTTCTTC. Translation gives CATSGLAGASYNEQFF.